This T cell receptor beta chain appears in the sequencing data of a study of shared clonotypes between healthy human individuals. About this clone itself: The antigen remains unidentified.

Produced via immunoSEQ multiplex PCR; TCRdb's table is partial and in-frame only. The sample has millions of clones, approximately 94% seen once. V was pared by 2 bases and J by 8 bases, with 9 bases of the junction left unmatched. The CDR3 contains 14 residues. The germline V gene has CDR1 GTSNPN and CDR2 SVGIG (reference sequence). Broader study findings: Inspection by rarefaction showed sorted-subset sequencing to be incomplete despite large depth.

The rearrangement uses TRBV30 and TRBJ1-2; 9 bases are a match to TRBD1. Sample: naive CD4+ T cells sorted from blood. Subset meaning: CD45RA+ positively selected. The clonotype was recovered from a man younger than 35 in good health. The chain's CDR3 is CAWSQWTGEGGYTF. As DNA, the CDR3 is TGTGCCTGGAGTCAATGGACAGGGGAAGGGGGCTACACCTTC.